These 29 T cell receptor beta chains were all obtained from the same sample, sequenced in a study of blood T cell repertoires in COVID-19. Using immunoSEQ multiplex PCR, the repertoire was profiled, and TCRdb retains in-frame clones only, with some absent. The sample contains about 110,000 clones, approximately 84% of which appear only once. The specimen sequenced was peripheral blood. Every receptor here comes from a man aged 40-49 years with acute or convalescent COVID-19.

The chain is built from TRBV7-8 and TRBJ1-6; D not resolved. The germline gives CDR1 SGHVS, CDR2 FQNEAQ. V was cut by 6 bases and J by 4 bases, with 13 bases left in between. The CDR3 is made up of 15 amino acids. CDR3 nucleotides: TGTGCCAGCAGTTACGACGCGGGTTATAATTCACCCCTCCACTTT. It is translated as CASSYDAGYNSPLHF.

The chain uses TRBV12-1 and TRBJ2-3; TRBD2 is the table's D call and was not checked against the DNA. TRBV12-1 is a pseudogene. The CDR3 runs to 13 residues. The CDR3 DNA follows: TGTGCCAGCAGTAACTCCGGCACAGATACGCAGTATTTT. Protein sequence: CASSNSGTDTQYF.

V is TRBV13 and J is TRBJ1-3; D possibly corresponds to TRBD1 (6 bases). Looked up from germline, CDR1 is PRHDT and CDR2 is FYEKMQ (reference sequence). Trimming cost V 1 base and J 4 bases, with 14 bases left between them. The length of the CDR3 is 16 residues. CDR3 DNA: TGTGCCAGCAGCTTAGAACGGGCAGGGGTCGGAAACACCATATATTTT. It translates to CASSLERAGVGNTIYF. Together with reference TRBV13 and TRBJ1-3, the CDR3 gives the full variable domain: AAGVIQSPRHLIKEKRETATLKCYPIPRHDTVYWYQQGPGQDPQFLISFYEKMQSDKGSIPDRFSAQQFSDYHSELNMSSLELGDSALYFCASSLERAGVGNTIYFGEGSWLTVV.

This clone was observed a single time. The chain is built from TRBV5-1 and TRBJ2-2, with 9 positions matching TRBD1. V was clipped by 4 bases and J by 7 bases; unmatched bases: 5. This CDR3 comprises 14 residues. Germline CDR1 is SGHRS and CDR2 is YFSETQ. The CDR3 DNA reads as TGCGCCAGCAGCGCGGACAGGGGAAGCGGGGAGCTGTTTTTT. Protein product: CASSADRGSGELFF.

The chain is built from TRBV18 and TRBJ1-4; TRBD1 aligns across 9 bases. The junction had 4 bases not matched to a gene; V was cut back by 3 bases and J by 8 bases. The CDR3 contains 14 residues. Germline CDR1 KGHSH, CDR2 LQKENI. The CDR3 protein is CASSPYRGQEKLFF. CDR3 in DNA: TGTGCCAGCTCACCTTACAGGGGGCAGGAAAAACTGTTTTTT.

The V call is TRBV24-1, the J call TRBJ2-7; TRBD1 aligns across 9 bases. Trimming cost V 6 bases and J 5 bases; bases outside gene matches: 10. The CDR3 covers 15 residues. Germline V gene lookup returns CDR1 KGHDR and CDR2 SFDVKD. CDR3 nucleotide sequence: TGTGCCACCAGTCCTAGGGACAGGGATCGCAACGAGCAGTACTTC. This codes for CATSPRDRDRNEQYF.

In its sample, this clone was seen once. The chain links TRBV11-3 to TRBJ2-1; 9 bases are shared with TRBD2. There are 13 residues in the CDR3. The V and J ends lost 5 bases and 5 bases, in that order; junction bases with no gene match: 1. Germline V CDR1 and CDR2: SGHNT, YENEEA. CDR3 DNA sequence: TGTGCCAGCAGCGCGGGGGGGAACAATGAGCAGTTCTTC. Translated: CASSAGGNNEQFF.

The rearrangement joins TRBV6-2 or TRBV6-3 to TRBJ1-5; no firm D call. V was shortened by 4 bases and J by 0 bases, with 13 bases between the two germline ends. Germline V gene sequence: CDR1 MNHEY, CDR2 SVGEGT. The CDR3 is made up of 16 amino acids. The CDR3 is CASSFLLVYSNQPQHF. DNA of the CDR3: TGTGCCAGCAGTTTCCTCCTCGTTTATAGCAATCAGCCCCAGCATTTT.

The chain carries TRBV27 and TRBJ2-1; D possibly corresponds to TRBD1 (9 bases). The CDR3 covers 15 residues. Germline loops: CDR1 MNHEY, CDR2 SMNVEV (reference sequence). Trimming removed 9 bases from V and 3 bases from J, with 18 bases in between. The CDR3, as DNA: TGTGCCAGTAGCGGGGACAGGGCGAGCTACAATGAGCAGTTCTTC. Translating gives CASSGDRASYNEQFF.

This chain joins TRBV24-1 and TRBJ1-5, with TRBD1 matching over 10 bases. The junction had 13 bases not matched to a gene; V was cut back by 4 bases and J by 5 bases. CDR3 length: 18 amino acids. In germline, CDR1 is KGHDR, CDR2 SFDVKD. CDR3 region: CATSDKTGTGAFDQPQHF. As DNA, the CDR3 is TGTGCCACCAGTGACAAAACCGGGACAGGGGCTTTCGATCAGCCCCAGCATTTT.

The chain employs TRBV5-1 and TRBJ1-2; 7 bases are shared with TRBD1. CDR3 size: 15 residues. V lost 0 bases and J lost 4; bases outside the gene matches: 6. Germline V gene data show CDR1 as SGHRS and CDR2 as YFSETQ. This chain's CDR3 is CASSLGGGAGYGYTF. The CDR3 region has the DNA TGCGCCAGCAGCTTGGGAGGGGGCGCGGGCTATGGCTACACCTTC.

CDR3 sequence (DNA): TGTGCCAGCAGCTTAGTAGGGGGCAAAGGAACAGATACGCAGTATTTT. Translated: CASSLVGGKGTDTQYF. The chain recombines TRBV7-2 with TRBJ2-3; TRBD1 agrees at 7 bases. The junction had 7 bases not matched to a gene; V was cut back by 1 base and J by 3 bases. Germline lookup yields CDR1 SGHTA and CDR2 FQGNSA. The CDR3 loop spans 16 amino acids.

The chain is built from TRBV12-3 or TRBV12-4 and TRBJ1-2, with a weak D call TRBD1 (6 bases). This CDR3 region has 13 residues. Trimming cost V 4 bases and J 2 bases, with 8 bases left between them. This chain's CDR3 is CASSWDNNYGYTF. The CDR3 coding sequence is TGTGCCAGCAGTTGGGACAACAACTATGGCTACACCTTC.

The genes are TRBV24-1 and TRBJ1-5, with no clear D. Germline V gives CDR1 KGHDR, CDR2 SFDVKD. The CDR3 loop spans 13 amino acids. Trimming removed 5 bases at V and 2 bases at J, with 6 bases between. The CDR3 sequence is CATSVGGNQPQHF. As DNA, the CDR3 is TGTGCCACCAGTGTCGGGGGCAATCAGCCCCAGCATTTT.

This clone came up a few times. The rearrangement uses TRBV7-9 and TRBJ2-3; 10 bases align to TRBD2. The CDR3 runs to 16 residues. Germline lookup yields CDR1 SEHNR and CDR2 FQNEAQ (reference sequence). The junction had 9 bases not matched to a gene; V was cut back by 5 bases and J by 4 bases. Here the CDR3 reads CASSPLPGLAPDTQYF. DNA of the CDR3: TGTGCCAGCAGCCCCCTACCGGGACTAGCGCCAGATACGCAGTATTTT.

There are a few counts of this clone. The rearrangement links TRBV30 to TRBJ1-2; maybe TRBD1 (6 bases). Trimming pared 0 bases from V and 4 bases from J, leaving 15 bases between. Germline V gives CDR1 GTSNPN, CDR2 SVGIG (reference sequence). The CDR3 has 15 residues. The CDR3 here is CAWSVSGGSSYGYTF. The CDR3 coding sequence is TGTGCCTGGAGTGTTTCGGGGGGCTCTTCCTATGGCTACACCTTC.

This clone has only one observation. The J gene is TRBJ2-2, the V gene TRBV6-2 or TRBV6-3; D is possibly TRBD2 (6 bases). The CDR3 spans 14 residues. CDR1 is MNHEY and CDR2 is SVGEGT in the germline V gene. Trimming removed 5 bases at V and 5 bases at J, with 12 bases between. CDR3 sequence: CASSPRRGTGELFF. In DNA, the CDR3 is TGTGCCAGCAGTCCACGGAGGGGTACCGGGGAGCTGTTTTTT.

This chain joins TRBV4-3 and TRBJ2-7; a weak D match, TRBD1 (5 bases). With 0 bases removed from V and 6 bases from J, the gap between germline ends came to 9 bases. The CDR3 consists of 13 residues. Germline lookup yields CDR1 LGHNA and CDR2 YSLEER. This CDR3 reads CASSQDLGLEQYF. In nucleotides, the CDR3 is TGCGCCAGCAGCCAAGATTTGGGGCTCGAGCAGTACTTC.

DNA for the CDR3: TGTGCCTGGAGTGTAGGACAGGGTTATGAGCAGTTCTTC. Protein: CAWSVGQGYEQFF. This chain uses TRBV30 with TRBJ2-1; the match to TRBD1 covers 8 bases. Germline loops: CDR1 GTSNPN, CDR2 SVGIG (reference sequence). Unmatched junction bases numbered 3, after V lost 0 bases and J lost 8 bases. This CDR3 region has 13 residues.

This rearrangement joins TRBV19 to TRBJ1-6, with TRBD1 identical over 8 bases. CDR1 is LNHDA, CDR2 SQIVND, per germline (reference sequence). CDR3 size: 14 residues. Germline trimming cut 5 bases from V and 7 bases from J; bases unmatched to any gene: 4. The CDR3 protein is CASSWTGRNSPLHF. DNA for the CDR3: TGTGCCAGTAGTTGGACAGGGAGGAATTCACCCCTCCACTTT.

The chain recombines TRBV5-1 with TRBJ2-5; D is unresolved. The germline gives CDR1 SGHRS, CDR2 YFSETQ. The CDR3 totals 11 residues. Between the trimmed V and J ends, which lost 1 base and 5 bases, there was a span of 3 bases. The CDR3 bases are TGCGCCAGCAGCTTGCAGGAGACCCAGTACTTC. This gives the protein CASSLQETQYF. Filled out from reference TRBV5-1 and TRBJ2-5, the complete variable domain reads KAGVTQTPRYLIKTRGQQVTLSCSPISGHRSVSWYQQTPGQGLQFLFEYFSETQRNKGNFPGRFSGRQFSNSRSEMNVSTLELGDSALYLCASSLQETQYFGPGTRLLVL.

The V gene is TRBV28, the J gene TRBJ1-1, with TRBD1 matching 10 bases. The V gene end was trimmed by 9 bases and the J gene end by 5 bases; junction bases not matched to a gene: 18. The CDR3 length is 17 residues. Per the germline V gene, CDR1 is MDHEN and CDR2 is SYDVKM. As DNA, the CDR3 is TGTGCCAGTCTTGAATCCTCGGGACAGGGGAGTGGTACTGAAGCTTTCTTT. This gives the protein CASLESSGQGSGTEAFF.

The chain joins TRBV28 to TRBJ2-7; 7 bases align to TRBD2. Per the germline V gene, CDR1 is MDHEN and CDR2 is SYDVKM. The CDR3 sequence is 14 residues long. Unmatched junction bases numbered 7, after V lost 4 bases and J lost 4 bases. CDR3: CASSSRLAIYEQYF. In DNA form, the CDR3 reads TGTGCCAGCAGTTCCCGACTAGCAATATACGAGCAGTACTTC.

The CDR3 loop reads CASSWGSTTNEKLFF. CDR3 DNA sequence: TGTGCCAGCAGTTGGGGCAGCACAACTAATGAAAAACTGTTTTTT. The chain recombines TRBV6-5 with TRBJ1-4, with D maybe TRBD1 (5 bases). The CDR3 sequence is 15 residues long. Germline CDR1 and CDR2: MNHEY and SVGAGI. V was clipped by 4 bases and J by 0 bases, with 9 bases between them.

This sequence joins TRBV19 and TRBJ2-5, with D possibly TRBD2 on 6 matching bases. V lost 5 bases to trimming and J lost 4 bases, with 17 bases between them. There are 15 residues in the CDR3. Germline values: CDR1 LNHDA, CDR2 SQIVND (reference sequence). The CDR3 spells CASSGENSGVETQYF. CDR3 nucleotides: TGTGCCAGTAGTGGGGAAAATAGCGGTGTAGAGACCCAGTACTTC.

The V call is TRBV19, the J call TRBJ2-6; the D gene is possibly TRBD1 (5 bases). The CDR3 extends over 17 amino acids. V lost 0 bases, J lost 0 bases, and 9 bases lay in between. CDR1 and CDR2 from the germline V gene are LNHDA and SQIVND (reference sequence). Written as DNA, the CDR3 is TGTGCCAGTAGTATAGAAGGCAGGGCCTCTGGGGCCAACGTCCTGACTTTC. Its translation: CASSIEGRASGANVLTF.

The chain is built from TRBV2 and TRBJ1-1; the match to TRBD1 covers 7 bases. V lost 4 bases, J lost 5 bases, and 4 bases stayed unmatched. Germline V gene sequence: CDR1 SNHLY, CDR2 FYNNEI. The CDR3 has 13 residues. In DNA form, the CDR3 reads TGTGCCAGCAGTGTAGACAGGGATACTGAAGCTTTCTTT. Its translation: CASSVDRDTEAFF.

This chain uses TRBV29-1 with TRBJ2-7, with a tentative D call TRBD2 (7 bases). The germline V and J ends were trimmed by 6 bases and 2 bases, with 17 bases remaining between them. CDR3 length: 14 residues. The germline CDR1 and CDR2 sequences are SQVTM and ANQGSEA. The CDR3 spells CSVMGGGKTYEQYF. The DNA of the CDR3 is TGCAGCGTCATGGGGGGGGGCAAGACCTACGAGCAGTACTTC.

In the case of this clone: Other DNA sequences in this specimen translate into the identical CDR3. The chain has TRBV29-1 and TRBJ2-7, with 9 bases that match TRBD1. The CDR3 runs 13 residues. Germline assignment: CDR1 SQVTM and CDR2 ANQGSEA. The trim removed 3 bases at V and 3 bases at J, leaving 3 bases unmatched. Written as DNA, the CDR3 is TGCAGCGTTGAGGGACAGGGAGGCTACGAGCAGTACTTC. Translated: CSVEGQGGYEQYF.